The present T cell receptor (beta chain) was sequenced within a study of T cell responses to AZD1222 COVID-19 vaccine. Study findings and constraints: Nearly half of spike-specific TCRs reportedly go after variant regions that carry no mutations.

A word on this clone: What it binds is unknown.

Only in-frame clones appear in the TCRdb table, and some are missing; sequencing was by immunoSEQ multiplex PCR. Of about 140,000 clones in the sample, 92% were seen once. Germline CDR1 reads MNHEY; CDR2 reads SVGEGT. The CDR3 is 17 residues long. V dropped 5 bases and J dropped 1 base, with 20 bases sitting between them. The sample consisted of peripheral blood, taken 28 days after the second AZD1222 dose. V gene TRBV6-2 or TRBV6-3 combines with J gene TRBJ1-1; the D gene is possibly TRBD1 (5 bases). The TCR sequence derives from an adult who received the AZD1222 COVID-19 vaccine. This CDR3 reads CASSRSLMTTANTEAFF. For the CDR3, the DNA is TGTGCCAGCAGTCGCTCCCTGATGACGACAGCGAACACTGAAGCTTTCTTT.